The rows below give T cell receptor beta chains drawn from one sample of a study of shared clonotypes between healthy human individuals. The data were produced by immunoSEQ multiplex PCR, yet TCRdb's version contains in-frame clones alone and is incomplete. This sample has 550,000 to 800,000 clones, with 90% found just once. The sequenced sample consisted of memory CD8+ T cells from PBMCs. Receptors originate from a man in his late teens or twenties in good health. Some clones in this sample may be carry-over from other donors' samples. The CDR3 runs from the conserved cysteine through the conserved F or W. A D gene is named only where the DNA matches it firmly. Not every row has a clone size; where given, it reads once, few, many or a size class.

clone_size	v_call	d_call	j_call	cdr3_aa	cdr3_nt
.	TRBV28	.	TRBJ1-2	CASDWGGLTNYGYTF	TGTGCCAGCGATTGGGGGGGCCTAACTAACTATGGCTACACCTTC
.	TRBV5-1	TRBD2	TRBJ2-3	CASSSEGLMLDTQYF	TGCGCCAGCAGCTCGGAGGGACTAATGCTAGATACGCAGTATTTT
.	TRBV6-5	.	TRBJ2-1	CASSYSGNEQFF	TGTGCCAGCAGTTACTCTGGCAATGAGCAGTTCTTC
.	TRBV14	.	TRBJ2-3	CASSRYRSSTDTQYF	TGTGCCAGCAGCCGATACAGGTCTAGCACAGATACGCAGTATTTT
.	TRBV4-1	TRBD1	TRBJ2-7	CASSQAKDRGYEQYF	TGCGCCAGCAGCCAAGCCAAGGACAGGGGGTACGAGCAGTACTTC
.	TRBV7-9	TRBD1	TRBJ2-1	CASSPRDRGPWNEQFF	TGTGCCAGCAGCCCCCGGGACAGGGGTCCGTGGAATGAGCAGTTCTTC
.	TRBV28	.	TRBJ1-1	CASSLQENTEAFF	TGTGCCAGCAGTTTACAGGAGAACACTGAAGCTTTCTTT
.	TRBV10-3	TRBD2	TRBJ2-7	CAISDLGLAGGRYEQYF	TGTGCCATCAGTGACCTGGGACTAGCGGGAGGACGCTACGAGCAGTACTTC
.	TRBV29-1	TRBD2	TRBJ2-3	CSVWTSGSPDTQYF	TGCAGCGTCTGGACTAGCGGGAGTCCAGATACGCAGTATTTT
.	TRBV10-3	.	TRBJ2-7	CAISEGSGLSYEQYF	TGTGCCATCAGTGAGGGTAGCGGACTCTCCTACGAGCAGTACTTC
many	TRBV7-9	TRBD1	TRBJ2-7	CASSQADRVIDEQYF	TGTGCCAGCAGCCAAGCCGACAGGGTGATCGACGAGCAGTACTTC
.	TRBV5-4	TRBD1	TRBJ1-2	CASSWDRGTNYGYTF	TGTGCCAGCAGCTGGGACAGGGGGACTAACTATGGCTACACCTTC
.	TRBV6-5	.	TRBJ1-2	CASKEDGYTF	TGTGCCAGCAAGGAGGATGGCTACACCTTC
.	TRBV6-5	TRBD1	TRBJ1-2	CASSYNRGRGDYGYTF	TGTGCCAGCAGTTACAACAGGGGCAGAGGGGACTATGGCTACACCTTC
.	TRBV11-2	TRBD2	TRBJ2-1	CASSLAGSFNEQFF	TGTGCCAGCAGCCTAGCGGGAAGTTTTAATGAGCAGTTCTTC
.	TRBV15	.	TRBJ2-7	CATSRDTLLDEQYF	TGTGCCACCAGCAGAGATACGCTGTTGGACGAGCAGTACTTC
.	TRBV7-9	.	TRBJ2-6	CASSPGPNSGANVLTF	TGTGCCAGCAGCCCGGGACCGAACTCTGGGGCCAACGTCCTGACTTTC
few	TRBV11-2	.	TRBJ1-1	CASSLYGEYTEAFF	TGTGCCAGCAGCTTATACGGGGAATACACTGAAGCTTTCTTT
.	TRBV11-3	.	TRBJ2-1	CASSTGHHSYNEQFF	TGTGCCAGCAGCACTGGGCACCACTCCTACAATGAGCAGTTCTTC
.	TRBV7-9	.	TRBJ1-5	CASSVPGQPQHF	TGTGCCAGCAGCGTCCCAGGTCAGCCCCAGCATTTT
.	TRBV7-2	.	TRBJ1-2	CASSPGSGNHGYTF	TGTGCCAGCAGCCCAGGATCAGGGAACCATGGCTACACCTTC
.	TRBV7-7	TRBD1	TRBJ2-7	CASSLGRGPTYEQYF	TGTGCCAGCAGCTTAGGCAGGGGGCCTACCTACGAGCAGTACTTC
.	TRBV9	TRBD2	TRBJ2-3	CASSGPGGESSTDTQYF	TGTGCCAGCAGCGGACCGGGGGGGGAGTCGAGCACAGATACGCAGTATTTT
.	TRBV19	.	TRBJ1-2	CASSIAPGWGYGYTF	TGTGCCAGTAGTATCGCCCCAGGTTGGGGCTATGGCTACACCTTC
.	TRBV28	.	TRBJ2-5	CASSWVGETQYF	TGTGCCAGCAGTTGGGTGGGGGAGACCCAGTACTTC
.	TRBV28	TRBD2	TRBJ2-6	CASSFVGRPSHSGANVLTF	TGTGCCAGCAGTTTTGTCGGGAGGCCTTCTCACTCTGGGGCCAACGTCCTGACTTTC
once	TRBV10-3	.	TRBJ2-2	CAISVNTGELFF	TGTGCCATCAGCGTGAACACCGGGGAGCTGTTTTTT
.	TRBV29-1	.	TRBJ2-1	CSVGWGTLGNEQFF	TGCAGCGTTGGGTGGGGGACCTTAGGCAATGAGCAGTTCTTC
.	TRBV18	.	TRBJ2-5	CASSLQGRPETQYF	TGTGCCAGCTCGTTGCAGGGGAGACCTGAGACCCAGTACTTC
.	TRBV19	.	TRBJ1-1	CASKDSPASTEAFF	TGTGCCAGTAAGGACAGCCCTGCGTCCACTGAAGCTTTCTTT
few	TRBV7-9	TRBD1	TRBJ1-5	CASSLGQGNQPQHF	TGTGCCAGCAGCCTCGGACAGGGAAATCAGCCCCAGCATTTT
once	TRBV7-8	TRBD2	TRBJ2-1	CASSSRPGLAGGPAPNEQFF	TGTGCCAGCAGCTCTCGTCCTGGACTAGCGGGAGGGCCAGCCCCCAATGAGCAGTTCTTC
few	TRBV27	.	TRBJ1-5	CASGPNQPQHF	TGTGCCAGCGGACCCAATCAGCCCCAGCATTTT
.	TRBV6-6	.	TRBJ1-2	CASSYSIAGNYGYTF	TGTGCCAGCAGTTACTCCATCGCGGGTAACTATGGCTACACCTTC
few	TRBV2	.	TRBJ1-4	CASTKTTNEKLFF	TGTGCCAGTACAAAGACAACTAATGAAAAACTGTTTTTT
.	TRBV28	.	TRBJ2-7	CASSWFAGFSYEQYF	TGTGCCAGCAGTTGGTTCGCGGGATTCTCCTACGAGCAGTACTTC
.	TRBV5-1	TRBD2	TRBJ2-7	CASSFERRTSGSRAYEQYF	TGCGCCAGCAGCTTTGAGCGTCGGACTAGCGGGAGCAGAGCCTACGAGCAGTACTTC
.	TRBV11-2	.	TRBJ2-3	CASSLTLGGGTDTQYF	TGTGCCAGCAGCTTGACCCTAGGGGGGGGGACAGATACGCAGTATTTT
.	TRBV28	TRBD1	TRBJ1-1	CASSFPPWTGINTEAFF	TGTGCCAGCAGTTTTCCCCCCTGGACAGGGATAAACACTGAAGCTTTCTTT
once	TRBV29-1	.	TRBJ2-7	CSVEDQAYEQYF	TGCAGCGTTGAAGATCAAGCCTACGAGCAGTACTTC
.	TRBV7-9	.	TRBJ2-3	CASSQTRPDTQYF	TGTGCCAGCAGCCAAACCCGTCCAGATACGCAGTATTTT
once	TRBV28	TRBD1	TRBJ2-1	CASNFIGQGEREQFF	TGTGCCAGCAACTTTATTGGGCAGGGGGAACGGGAGCAGTTCTTC
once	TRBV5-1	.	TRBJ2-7	CASSHGDTYEQYF	TGCGCCAGCAGCCACGGGGACACCTACGAGCAGTACTTC
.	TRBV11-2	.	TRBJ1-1	CASSLRTGTNTEAFF	TGTGCCAGCAGCTTAAGAACAGGGACGAACACTGAAGCTTTCTTT
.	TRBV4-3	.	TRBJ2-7	CASSQDGGGFNSYEQYF	TGCGCCAGCAGCCAAGATGGAGGAGGGTTCAACTCCTACGAGCAGTACTTC
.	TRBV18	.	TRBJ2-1	CASSPERTARYNEQFF	TGTGCCAGCTCACCTGAAAGGACGGCTCGATACAATGAGCAGTTCTTC
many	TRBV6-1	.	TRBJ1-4	CASSDPLTEKLFF	TGTGCCAGCAGTGACCCCTTGACTGAAAAACTGTTTTTT
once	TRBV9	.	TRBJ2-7	CASSVGGFSYEQYF	TGTGCCAGCAGCGTAGGGGGGTTCTCCTACGAGCAGTACTTC
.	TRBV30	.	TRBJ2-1	CAWSVPGRDPGNEQFF	TGTGCCTGGAGTGTACCAGGGCGGGATCCTGGGAATGAGCAGTTCTTC
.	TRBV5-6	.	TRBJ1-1	CASSLGGLNTEAFF	TGTGCCAGCAGCTTGGGTGGCCTGAACACTGAAGCTTTCTTT
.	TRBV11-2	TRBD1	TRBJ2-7	CASSGGDRGKSLGDYEQYF	TGTGCCAGCAGCGGGGGGGACAGGGGAAAATCATTAGGGGACTACGAGCAGTACTTC
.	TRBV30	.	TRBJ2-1	CAWRGGNSRNEQFF	TGTGCCTGGAGAGGGGGGAATAGCCGGAATGAGCAGTTCTTC
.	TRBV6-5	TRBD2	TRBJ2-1	CASIILAGSYNEQFF	TGTGCCAGCATCATCCTAGCGGGATCCTACAATGAGCAGTTCTTC
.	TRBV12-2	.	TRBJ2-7	CASRLRRLGTSGNYEQYF	TGTGCAAGTCGCTTGCGACGATTGGGGACTAGCGGAAACTACGAGCAGTACTTC